The 16 T cell receptor beta chains reported below all come from one sample, sequenced in a study of tumor and adjacent non-tumor tissue in lung cancer. The library came from three nested PCR rounds adapted from ARM-PCR protocols. In TCRdb, the multiplex PCR reads were re-called with MiXCR into one record per CDR3 protein. Of 200,000 to 250,000 distinct CDR3 sequences listed, 60% to 85% are singletons. No cell sorting was done before RNA was extracted from the tissue. The sequenced sample was lung tumor tissue. The receptors come from a man aged 55 to 70 with non-small cell lung cancer.

This clonotype was detected many times. This chain joins TRBV10-2 and TRBJ2-7; unclear D gene. Germline V gives CDR1 WSHSY, CDR2 SAAADI. V lost 6 bases and J 3 bases, leaving 3 bases between the germline ends. The CDR3 runs to 10 residues. CDR3 region: CASRDYEQYF. The CDR3 DNA is TGCGCCAGCAGGGACTACGAGCAGTACTTC.

This clonotype came up once. At one of its ends the junction is not consistent with the germline gene, which may arise from a read error. The chain is built from TRBV12-3 or TRBV12-4 and TRBJ2-7, with 7 bases that match TRBD1. The CDR3 extends over 14 amino acids. DNA for the CDR3: TGTGTCAGCAGAGCGACAGGGACCTCCTACGAGCAGTACTTC. It encodes CVSRATGTSYEQYF.

This chain joins TRBV6-2 or TRBV6-3 and TRBJ1-5; 7 bases map to TRBD1. With V trimmed by 6 bases and J by 4 bases, 3 bases remained unmatched. Germline CDR1 reads MNHEY; CDR2 reads SVGEGT. CDR3 length: 13 amino acids. The CDR3 DNA sequence: TGTGCCAGCAGCACACAGGGGAATCAGCCCCAGCATTTT. Protein sequence: CASSTQGNQPQHF.

The V and J genes are TRBV12-3 or TRBV12-4 and TRBJ2-6; D gene uncertain. The CDR3 totals 13 residues. Trimming removed 10 bases from V and 3 bases from J, with 10 bases in between. The CDR3 is CANNFGGANVLTF. In DNA, the CDR3 is TGTGCCAACAATTTCGGTGGGGCCAACGTCCTGACTTTC.

In regard to this clonotype: A much larger clone lies a single base off, so this may be a read error. The gene calls are TRBV20-1 and TRBJ1-4, with a weak D call TRBD1 (6 bases). The CDR3 loop spans 14 amino acids. The germline V gene encodes CDR1 DFQATT and CDR2 SNEGSKA (reference sequence). Trimming left V 5 bases short and J 1 base short, with 11 bases between. The CDR3 loop is CSARLGGTNEKLFF. Here the CDR3 DNA reads TGCAGTGCTCGGTTAGGGGGAACTAATGAAAAACTGTTTTTT.

This clonotype was counted once. The junction shows a germline mismatch at one end, possibly a read error. The CDR3 sequence is CASSLTAGVVGETKCF. The CDR3 DNA follows: TGTGCAAGCAGCTTAACTGCGGGAGTTGTCGGAGAGACCAAGTGCTTC. The J gene is TRBJ2-5, the V gene TRBV11-1; TRBD2 aligns across 7 bases. The V gene's germline CDR1 is SGHAT and CDR2 FQDESV (reference sequence). The CDR3 totals 16 residues.

The chain carries TRBV6-1 and TRBJ2-3; 8 bases are shared with TRBD1. The length of the CDR3 is 14 residues. Trimming took 4 bases from V and 9 from J; bases not matched to a gene: 9. Germline loops: CDR1 MNHNS, CDR2 SASEGT. DNA of the CDR3: TGTGCCAGCAGTGGGACAGGGTTTTGGAAAACGCAGTATTTT. This gives the protein CASSGTGFWKTQYF.

This CDR3 reads CASSPPHAANQPQHF. As DNA, the CDR3 is TGTGCCAGCTCACCTCCACATGCCGCCAATCAGCCCCAGCATTTT. This chain uses TRBV18 with TRBJ1-5; D uncertain. Per germline, CDR1 KGHSH and CDR2 LQKENI. The CDR3 extends over 15 amino acids. Trimming removed 3 bases from V and 3 bases from J, with 12 bases in between.

This chain links TRBV11-3 with TRBJ2-2; 8 bases line up with TRBD1. Germline V gene lookup returns CDR1 SGHNT and CDR2 YENEEA. The CDR3 length is 15 residues. J gave up 14 bases and V 5 bases, and 16 bases lay outside the gene matches. Written as DNA, the CDR3 is TGTGCCAGCAGCCTTTGGACAGGGAACACCGAGGAACTGTTTTTT. As protein: CASSLWTGNTEELFF.

This clonotype was picked up one time. A much larger clonotype is one base distant, so this may be a read error. The chain carries TRBV20-1 and TRBJ2-5; perhaps TRBD2 as D (6 bases). CDR1 DFQATT and CDR2 SNEGSKA come from the germline V gene (reference sequence). The V gene lost 0 bases and the J gene lost 9 bases, with 14 bases spanning the gap. The CDR3 length is 13 residues. CDR3 residues: CSARDRGDVPQYF. The CDR3 bases are TGCAGTGCTAGAGATCGCGGGGATGTGCCCCAGTACTTC.

Note on this clonotype: The junction departs from the called germline gene at one end, perhaps through a read error. J is TRBJ2-3 and V is TRBV12-3 or TRBV12-4; D remains unclear. The CDR3 runs to 13 residues. DNA for the CDR3: TGTGCCAGCAGTGTAGCCGCCGCAGATACGCAGTATTTT. It translates to CASSVAAADTQYF.

This clonotype was seen a single time. The chain uses TRBV12-3 or TRBV12-4 and TRBJ2-1; possible D gene TRBD2, 6 bases. Trimming stripped 6 bases from V and 2 bases from J, with 14 bases between. The CDR3 extends over 15 amino acids. The CDR3 DNA sequence: TGTGCCAGCAGGGTCAAGCGGGCCCCCTACAATGAGCAGTTCTTC. This encodes CASRVKRAPYNEQFF.

Details on this clonotype: One junction end does not reproduce the germline sequence, and a read error may be involved. The J gene is TRBJ2-5, the V gene TRBV6-5; D is possibly TRBD2 (6 bases). Germline V lookup: CDR1 MNHEY, CDR2 SVGAGI. The CDR3 is 14 residues long. The CDR3 spells CANSDTGTAGTQYF. CDR3 coding DNA: TGTGCCAACAGTGATACTGGGACTGCGGGGACCCAGTACTTC.

The chain recombines TRBV20-1 with TRBJ2-1; 11 bases are shared with TRBD2. The CDR3 runs 14 residues. The germline V gene encodes CDR1 DFQATT and CDR2 SNEGSKA (reference sequence). V dropped 4 bases and J dropped 10; count of bases not matched to a gene: 9. CDR3 in amino acids: CSAIIAGGPKEQFF. In DNA, the CDR3 is TGCAGTGCTATTATAGCGGGGGGGCCCAAAGAGCAGTTCTTC.

Concerning this clonotype: It may be a read error: a sequence one base away is much more abundant. The J gene is TRBJ1-1, the V gene TRBV20-1; the match to TRBD1 covers 8 bases. This CDR3 region has 15 residues. Germline CDR1 reads DFQATT; CDR2 reads SNEGSKA (reference sequence). The CDR3 DNA reads as TGCAGTGCTAGCGGGCGGACAGGGAGGGGCACTGAAGCTATCTTT. Translation gives CSASGRTGRGTEAIF.

The table lists this clonotype with many counts. This CDR3 is CASSLRVGELFF. The CDR3 DNA follows: TGTGCCAGCAGCTTACGGGTCGGGGAGCTGTTTTTT. The chain recombines TRBV11-2 with TRBJ2-2; D gene ambiguous. The CDR3 extends over 12 amino acids. Germline V gives CDR1 SGHAT, CDR2 FQNNGV. The V end lost 2 bases, the J end lost 7 bases, and 5 bases lay between the germline ends.